The source of this TCR beta chain is a study of blood T cell repertoires in COVID-19 (dated by TCRdb to about 2020). Regarding the research as a whole: Recovered participants in ImmuneRACE Cohort 3 were defined as having two consecutive negative NP/OP PCR tests, clearance from a healthcare professional, or resolution of symptoms. The prospective study material was composed of cDNA or gDNA derived from T cells, B-cell-depleted T cells, or PBMCs. Deeply sampled blood TCRbeta repertoires from subjects exposed to, actively infected with, or recovered from COVID-19 were included in the dataset. The repertoires were released in a freely available public database intended as a resource for research on the immune response to SARS-CoV-2. Samples came from the ongoing ImmuneRACE study (first 160 participants) plus 1,254 subjects from 6 global collaborators. A de-identified subject ID, COVID-19 status, age in years and sex were almost always included in the sample metadata. HLA class I and class II types, where available, came from metadata supplied by the sample provider rather than from assay-based typing. The collaborator samples originated in the United States, Italy and Spain and spanned the acute and convalescent phases of COVID-19.

This clone has just one count. It has no known antigen specificity. Base quality data are lacking; no much larger clone is found one base away. Participants in the prospective study were aged roughly 18 to 89 years, lived in under 30 United States geographic areas, and enrolled through a virtual design. To assign participants to cohorts, the prospective study relied on clinical history that participants themselves reported in a screening survey and a study questionnaire. In the prospective study, whole blood, serum and a nasopharyngeal or oropharyngeal swab were collected from each participant by mobile phlebotomists. Additional blood draws and questionnaires over an approximately two-month period could optionally be provided by prospective study participants. Before DNA extraction, prospective study blood samples were shipped either frozen or at room temperature. TCRbeta CDR3 regions were amplified from genomic DNA using the immunoSEQ Assay, a bias-controlled multiplex PCR. As for how the authors treated the data: The number of nucleated cells in each sample was estimated from the amplification of reference gene primers within the assay. Sequence reads were collapsed and filtered to measure the absolute abundance of every unique TCRbeta CDR3 rearrangement. For each sample, productive Simpson clonality was calculated as the square root of Simpson's diversity index over productive rearrangements. Entries here come from immuneACCESS through TCRdb and include only in-frame sequences with V and J called. Some clones fail to appear in such tables; in the studies checked, an unresolved V gene covers under half of the shortfall, and the cause of the remainder is unknown. That table is the source of V, J and clone size, and D and trimming were worked out from the DNA. This sample comprises under 300,000 clones, more than 75% of them detected only once. Together, the top ten hold under 2.5% of the sample.

The CDR3 sequence holds 12 residues, the cysteine and phenylalanine included. Only the CDR3 DNA is retained, 36 bases long and in frame from the first base. The CDR1 and CDR2 encoded by the germline V gene are SGHRS and YFSETQ. The junction carries 4 bases between V and J, which are trimmed by 1 base and 4 bases respectively. General study outcomes and caveats: How much clinical and demographic metadata was included differed by source and by participant, and the metadata was provided uncurated.

Rearrangement joined TRBV5-1 to TRBJ2-3; a confident D gene designation cannot be given. What was sequenced was PBMCs or T cells enriched from blood (not recorded which). This clonotype was obtained from a woman aged 60-75 years in a cohort exposed to, infected with or recovered from COVID-19 (not recorded which). The CDR3 sequence is CASSLLSDTQYF. Here is the DNA: TGCGCCAGCAGCTTGTTATCAGATACGCAGTATTTT.